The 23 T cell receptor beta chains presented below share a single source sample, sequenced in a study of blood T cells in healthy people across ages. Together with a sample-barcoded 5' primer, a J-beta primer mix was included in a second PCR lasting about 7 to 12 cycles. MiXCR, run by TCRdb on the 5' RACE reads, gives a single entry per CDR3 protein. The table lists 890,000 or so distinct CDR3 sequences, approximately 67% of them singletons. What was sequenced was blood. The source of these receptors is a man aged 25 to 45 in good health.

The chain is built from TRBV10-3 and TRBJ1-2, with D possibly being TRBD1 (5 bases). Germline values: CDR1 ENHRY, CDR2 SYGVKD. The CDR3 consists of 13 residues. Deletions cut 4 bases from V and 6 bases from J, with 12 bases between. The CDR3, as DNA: TGTGCCATCAGTGCTGGCAGGGAAGATGGCTACACCTTC. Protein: CAISAGREDGYTF.

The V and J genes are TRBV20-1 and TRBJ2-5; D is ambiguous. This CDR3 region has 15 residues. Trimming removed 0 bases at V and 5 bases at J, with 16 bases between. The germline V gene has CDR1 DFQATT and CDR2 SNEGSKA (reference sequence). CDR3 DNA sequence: TGCAGTGCTAGAGATCTAACTTGGGCTCAGGAGACCCAGTACTTC. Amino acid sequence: CSARDLTWAQETQYF.

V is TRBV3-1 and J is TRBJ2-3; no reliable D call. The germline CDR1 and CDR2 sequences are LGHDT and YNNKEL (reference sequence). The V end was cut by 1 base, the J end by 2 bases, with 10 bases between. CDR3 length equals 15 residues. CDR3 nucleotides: TGTGCCAGCAGCCAAGGCGACCACTTCACAGATACGCAGTATTTT. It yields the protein CASSQGDHFTDTQYF.

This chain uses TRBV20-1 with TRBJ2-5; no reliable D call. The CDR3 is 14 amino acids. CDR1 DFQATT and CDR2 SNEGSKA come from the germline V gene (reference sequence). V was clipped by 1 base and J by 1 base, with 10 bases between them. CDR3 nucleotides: TGCAGTGCTAGAGGTAGTACCCCCCAAGAGACCCAGTACTTC. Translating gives CSARGSTPQETQYF.

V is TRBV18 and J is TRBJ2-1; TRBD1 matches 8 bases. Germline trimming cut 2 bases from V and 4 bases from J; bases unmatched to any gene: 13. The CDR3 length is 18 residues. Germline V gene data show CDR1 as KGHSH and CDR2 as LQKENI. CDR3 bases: TGTGCCAGCTCACCAATGGGAGCCGGGACAGGAACATACAATGAGCAGTTCTTC. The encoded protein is CASSPMGAGTGTYNEQFF.

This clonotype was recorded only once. The CDR3 loop reads CSARDLVGSTYEQYF. The CDR3 DNA reads TGCAGTGCTAGAGATCTGGTTGGCAGCACCTACGAGCAGTACTTC. The rearrangement uses TRBV20-1 and TRBJ2-7; D is undetermined. The germline V gene encodes CDR1 DFQATT and CDR2 SNEGSKA (reference sequence). V lost 0 bases and J 2 bases, leaving 14 bases between the germline ends. The CDR3 runs to 15 residues.

The CDR3 loop is CASSIRRQGAGEQYF. CDR3 nucleotide sequence: TGTGCCAGCAGCATCCGAAGACAGGGGGCGGGCGAGCAGTACTTC. The J gene is TRBJ2-5, the V gene TRBV11-2, with 10 bases lining up with TRBD1. The J call may not be correct, given that the DNA end is closer to TRBJ2-7. Germline V gene lookup returns CDR1 SGHAT and CDR2 FQNNGV. The CDR3 covers 15 residues.

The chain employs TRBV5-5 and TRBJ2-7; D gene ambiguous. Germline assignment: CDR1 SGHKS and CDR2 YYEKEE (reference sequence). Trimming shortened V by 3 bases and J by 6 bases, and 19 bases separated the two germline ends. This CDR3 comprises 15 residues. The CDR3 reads CASSWTWSLDGEQYF. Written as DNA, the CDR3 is TGTGCCAGCAGCTGGACGTGGTCCCTGGATGGCGAGCAGTACTTC.

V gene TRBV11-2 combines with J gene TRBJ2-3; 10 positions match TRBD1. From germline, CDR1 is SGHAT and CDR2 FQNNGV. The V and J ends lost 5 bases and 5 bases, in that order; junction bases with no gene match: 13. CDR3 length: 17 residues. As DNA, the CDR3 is TGTGCCAGCAGCCTCCGCCGGGACAGGGGAGGGGGAGATACGCAGTATTTT. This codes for CASSLRRDRGGGDTQYF.

In DNA form, the CDR3 reads TGTGCCAGTAGTATTGGGATTAAACAGTACTTC. It codes for CASSIGIKQYF. The rearrangement joins TRBV19 to TRBJ2-5, with D unresolved. Germline V lookup: CDR1 LNHDA, CDR2 SQIVND (reference sequence). The germline V and J ends were trimmed by 3 bases and 11 bases, with 10 bases remaining between them. This CDR3 has 11 amino acids. Combining the CDR3 with reference TRBV19 and TRBJ2-5 gives the whole variable domain DGGITQSPKYLFRKEGQNVTLSCEQNLNHDAMYWYRQDPGQGLRLIYYSQIVNDFQKGDIAEGYSVSREKKESFPLTVTSAQKNPTAFYLCASSIGIKQYFGPGTRLLVL.

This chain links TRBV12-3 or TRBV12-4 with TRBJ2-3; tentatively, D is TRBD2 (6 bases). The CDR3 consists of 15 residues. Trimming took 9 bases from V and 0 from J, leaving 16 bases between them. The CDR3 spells CASRGGDLSTDTQYF. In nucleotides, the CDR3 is TGTGCCAGTCGGGGCGGGGACCTTAGCACAGATACGCAGTATTTT.

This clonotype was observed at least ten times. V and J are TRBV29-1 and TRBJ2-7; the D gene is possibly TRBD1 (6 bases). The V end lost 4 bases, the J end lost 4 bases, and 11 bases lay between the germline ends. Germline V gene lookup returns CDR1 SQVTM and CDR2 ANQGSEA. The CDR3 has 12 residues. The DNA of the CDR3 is TGCAGCGTTGGGTTGCAGGGGTACGAGCAGTACTTC. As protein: CSVGLQGYEQYF.

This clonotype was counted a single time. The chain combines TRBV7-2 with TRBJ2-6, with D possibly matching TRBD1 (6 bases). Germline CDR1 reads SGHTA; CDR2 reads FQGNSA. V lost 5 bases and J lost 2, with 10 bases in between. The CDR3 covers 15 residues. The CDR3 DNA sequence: TGTGCCAGCAGCCACGACAGGACTGGGGCCAACGTCCTGACTTTC. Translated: CASSHDRTGANVLTF.

CDR3 in amino acids: CASSLLEDEQYF. CDR3 in DNA: TGTGCCAGCAGTCTACTAGAGGACGAGCAGTACTTC. The chain links TRBV6-2 or TRBV6-3 to TRBJ2-7; perhaps TRBD2 as D (5 bases). V was cut by 5 bases and J by 5 bases, with 10 bases left in between. Germline loops: CDR1 MNHEY, CDR2 SVGEGT. The CDR3 length is 12 residues.

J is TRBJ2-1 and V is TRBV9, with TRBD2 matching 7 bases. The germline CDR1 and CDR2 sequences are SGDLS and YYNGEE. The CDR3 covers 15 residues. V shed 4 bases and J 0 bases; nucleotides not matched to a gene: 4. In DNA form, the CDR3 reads TGTGCCAGCAGCCCTCGGGGGGTCTCCTACAATGAGCAGTTCTTC. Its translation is CASSPRGVSYNEQFF.

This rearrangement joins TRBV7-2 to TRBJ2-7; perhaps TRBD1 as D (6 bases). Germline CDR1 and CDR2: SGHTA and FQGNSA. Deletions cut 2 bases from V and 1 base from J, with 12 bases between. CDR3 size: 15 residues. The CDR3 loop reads CASSLIPDSSYEQYF. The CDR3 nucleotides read TGTGCCAGCAGCTTAATTCCGGACAGTTCCTACGAGCAGTACTTC.

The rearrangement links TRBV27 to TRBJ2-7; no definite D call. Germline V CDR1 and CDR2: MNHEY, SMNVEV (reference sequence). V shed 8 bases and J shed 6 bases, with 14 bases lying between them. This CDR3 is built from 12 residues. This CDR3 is CASRQLSGEQYF. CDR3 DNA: TGTGCCAGCCGACAACTATCCGGCGAGCAGTACTTC.

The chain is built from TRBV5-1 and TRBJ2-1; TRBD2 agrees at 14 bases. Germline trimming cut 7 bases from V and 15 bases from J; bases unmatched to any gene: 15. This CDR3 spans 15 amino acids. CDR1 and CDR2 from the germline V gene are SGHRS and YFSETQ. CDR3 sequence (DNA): TGCGCCAGCTCACAAAGGGGGACTAGCGGGGGCCTGTGGTTCTTC. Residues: CASSQRGTSGGLWFF.

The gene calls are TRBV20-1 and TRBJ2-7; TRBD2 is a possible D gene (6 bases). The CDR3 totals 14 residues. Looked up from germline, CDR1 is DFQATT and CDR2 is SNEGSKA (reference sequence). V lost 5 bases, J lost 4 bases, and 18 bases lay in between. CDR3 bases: TGCAGTGCTTATCCGGGAGACCCCCGATACGAGCAGTACTTC. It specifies CSAYPGDPRYEQYF.

The CDR3 reads CASSFNRGQAGANVLTF. Here the CDR3 DNA reads TGTGCCAGCAGCTTTAACAGGGGGCAGGCTGGGGCCAACGTCCTGACTTTC. V is TRBV7-9 and J is TRBJ2-6; TRBD1 aligns across 9 bases. Germline values: CDR1 SEHNR, CDR2 FQNEAQ (reference sequence). Trimming at V came to 3 bases and at J to 2 bases, leaving 5 bases not matched to a gene. The length of the CDR3 is 17 residues.

This CDR3 is CASSVEVQETQYF. The CDR3, as DNA: TGTGCCTCCTCGGTAGAGGTCCAAGAGACCCAGTACTTC. The chain links TRBV7-2 to TRBJ2-5; D is undetermined. CDR3 size: 13 residues. The ends were cut back, 11 bases at V and 1 base at J, with 14 bases in the middle. Germline V gene lookup returns CDR1 SGHTA and CDR2 FQGNSA.

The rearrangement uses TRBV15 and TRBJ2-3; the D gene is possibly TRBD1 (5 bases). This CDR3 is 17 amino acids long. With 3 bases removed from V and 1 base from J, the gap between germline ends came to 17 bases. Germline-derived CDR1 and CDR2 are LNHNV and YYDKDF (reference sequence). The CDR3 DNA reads TGTGCCACCAGCAGGAACATCGTGTTACAGGGCACAGATACGCAGTATTTT. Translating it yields CATSRNIVLQGTDTQYF.

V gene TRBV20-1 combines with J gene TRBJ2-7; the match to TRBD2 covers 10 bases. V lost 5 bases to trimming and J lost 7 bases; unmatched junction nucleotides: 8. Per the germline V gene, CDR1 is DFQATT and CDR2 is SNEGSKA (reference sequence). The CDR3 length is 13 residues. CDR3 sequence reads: CSASSGGMWEQYF. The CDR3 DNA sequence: TGCAGTGCTTCTAGCGGGGGTATGTGGGAGCAGTACTTC.